The sequence of this T cell receptor (beta chain) was determined in a study of CD8 T cells in Susac syndrome. Between the trimmed V and J ends, which lost 5 bases and 2 bases, there was a span of 10 bases. The CDR3 is 15 residues long. Germline CDR1 is MNHEY and CDR2 is SVGEGT. Controls comprised healthy donors matched for age and sex. FACS enriched CD8+ TEMRA cells, while bulk CD8+ and CD4+ were negatively isolated. It was with random hexamers that roughly 0.45 to 1 ug RNA was reverse transcribed. An immunoSEQ multiplex PCR amplified TCR beta CDR3 over 54 Vbeta and 13 Jbeta. One entry per CDR3 protein, called by TCRdb with MiXCR from the immunoSEQ multiplex PCR reads. The sample carries tens of thousands of distinct CDR3 sequences, around 94% recorded once.

Material for sequencing was CD8+ T cells from PBMCs. This rearrangement joins TRBV6-2 or TRBV6-3 to TRBJ2-6; D may be TRBD1 (5 bases). The TCR comes from a human donor in good health. The CDR3 DNA sequence: TGTGCCAGCAGTAGCCCCAGGGCTGGGGCCAACGTCCTGACTTTC. Translation: CASSSPRAGANVLTF.